This T cell receptor (beta chain) was found in a study of blood T cells in healthy people across ages. As concerns this clonotype: Its antigen is unidentified.

Study-level results: Not knowing donor CMV status may have confounded expanded clonotype changes.

The use of a sample-barcoded 5' primer and a J-beta primer mix characterized a second PCR of roughly 7 to 11 cycles. Each TCR beta cDNA got a 12-nucleotide random molecular identifier. TCRdb redid the calling of the 5' RACE reads with MiXCR, one entry per CDR3 protein. The repertoire holds around 1,100,000 distinct CDR3 sequences, with 30% to 40% as singletons. The length of the CDR3 is 15 residues. Germline loops: CDR1 MNHNY, CDR2 SVGAGI (reference sequence). Trimming removed 5 bases from V and 2 bases from J; junction bases left unmatched: 6. The sample taken for sequencing was blood. V and J are TRBV6-6 and TRBJ2-1, with 7 bases that match TRBD2. This TCR came from a man between 18 and 29 years old in good health. CDR3 in amino acids: CASSTLAAPYNEQFF. The CDR3 DNA reads as TGTGCCAGCAGTACCCTAGCGGCTCCCTACAATGAGCAGTTCTTC.